A single TCR beta chain is shown here with its context. Its antigen is still unknown. These data come from a study of identical twins. Donors uniformly comprised healthy Caucasians. Unique molecular identifiers were present on the cDNA, and a universal primer site came from template switching. MiXCR was run by TCRdb on the 5' RACE reads, yielding one entry per CDR3 protein. The data show roughly 750,000 distinct CDR3 sequences, 21% seen once. The study, taken as a whole, reports: Partial confounding of zero-insertion analyses by invariant MAIT and iNKT cells was possible.

Germline V gives CDR1 LGHNA, CDR2 YSLEER. V lost 2 bases and J lost 4, with 8 bases in between. The CDR3 loop spans 13 amino acids. These records were also assigned to another study, of T cells expressing NK-cell markers.

The V and J genes are TRBV4-3 and TRBJ2-5; D not resolved. This TCR came from a woman aged 18-29 years in good health. Sequencing was done on a sample of PBMCs. The CDR3 DNA follows: TGCGCCAGCAGCCAACGGCTGGGAGAGACCCAGTACTTC. Translating it yields CASSQRLGETQYF.